Presented here are 17 T cell receptor beta chains from one specimen sequenced in a study of T cell repertoires in cytomegalovirus infection. TCRdb redid the calling of the reads with MiXCR, one entry per CDR3 protein. This sample has approximately 250,000 distinct CDR3 sequences, with over 20% found just once. Sequencing input: CD8+ T cells from PBMCs. The source is a human donor in good health (CMV status not recorded). Some clones in this sample may be carry-over from other donors' samples.

This clonotype was recorded a few times. The rearrangement links TRBV25-1 to TRBJ2-1; D possibly uses TRBD1 or TRBD2 (6 bases each). V was shortened by 10 bases and J by 12 bases, with 13 bases between the two germline ends. Germline CDR1 reads MGHDK; CDR2 reads SYGVNS. This CDR3 has 10 amino acids. CDR3 DNA sequence: TGTGCCACGGAGGGGGGTAGGCAGTTCTTC. Amino acids: CATEGGRQFF.

The chain uses TRBV19 and TRBJ1-1; no definite D call. The CDR3 is 14 residues long. The germline V gene encodes CDR1 LNHDA and CDR2 SQIVND (reference sequence). The ends were cut back, 6 bases at V and 0 bases at J, with 11 bases in the middle. CDR3 in amino acids: CASSLVALNTEAFF. CDR3 bases: TGTGCCAGTAGCCTAGTAGCCCTGAACACTGAAGCTTTCTTT.

This chain connects TRBV6-2 or TRBV6-3 to TRBJ2-7; tentatively, D is TRBD1 (6 bases). Germline loops: CDR1 MNHEY, CDR2 SVGEGT. The CDR3 covers 11 residues. The V and J ends lost 11 bases and 4 bases respectively, with 12 bases between them. The CDR3, as DNA: TGTGCCGGGGGACAAGGATACGAGCAGTACTTC. Protein product: CAGGQGYEQYF.

This clonotype was seen ten or more times. V usage is TRBV7-8 and J usage is TRBJ1-4; 9 nucleotides agree with TRBD1. The CDR3 covers 19 residues. CDR1 is SGHVS, CDR2 FQNEAQ, per germline. The ends lost 4 bases at V and 0 bases at J; junction bases unmatched: 12. The CDR3 DNA is TGTGCCAGCAGCTCCCGAGCGGGACAGGGAGGCCCAACTAATGAAAAACTGTTTTTT. Its protein product is CASSSRAGQGGPTNEKLFF.

The chain links TRBV28 to TRBJ1-1; tentative D call: TRBD1 (5 bases). Trimming took off 5 bases at V and 1 base at J, with 17 bases between the two ends. This CDR3 spans 16 amino acids. Germline assignment: CDR1 MDHEN and CDR2 SYDVKM. The CDR3 region has the DNA TGTGCCAGCAGTACCCCTCGGGCAGGGAAGAACACTGAAGCTTTCTTT. Protein sequence: CASSTPRAGKNTEAFF. The full variable domain, rest sourced from reference TRBV28 and TRBJ1-1, is DVKVTQSSRYLVKRTGEKVFLECVQDMDHENMFWYRQDPGLGLRLIYFSYDVKMKEKGDIPEGYSVSREKKERFSLILESASTNQTSMYLCASSTPRAGKNTEAFFGQGTRLTVV.

This clonotype came up a few times. The chain joins TRBV4-1 to TRBJ1-2; no reliable D call. Germline V lookup: CDR1 MGHRA, CDR2 YSYEKL. The CDR3 has 16 amino acids. V was cut by 4 bases and J by 1 base, with 16 bases left in between. CDR3 in DNA: TGCGCCAGCAGCCCCCAAGAGCTGGAGATTAACTATGGCTACACCTTC. Encoded protein: CASSPQELEINYGYTF.

The gene calls are TRBV4-2 and TRBJ1-1; D might be TRBD1 (6 bases). Trimming pared 0 bases from V and 7 bases from J, leaving 12 bases between. This CDR3 is built from 14 residues. Germline CDR1 is LGHNA and CDR2 is YNFKEQ. The CDR3 region is CASSQDPRGIEAFF. As DNA, the CDR3 is TGTGCCAGCAGCCAAGACCCCAGGGGAATTGAAGCTTTCTTT.

A few counts support this clonotype. The J gene is TRBJ1-1, the V gene TRBV19, with TRBD1 as a possible D gene (5 bases). V was pared by 3 bases and J by 1 base, with 9 bases between. This CDR3 is 14 amino acids long. The germline V gene encodes CDR1 LNHDA and CDR2 SQIVND (reference sequence). The CDR3 reads CASSMGRTNTEAFF. Written as DNA, the CDR3 is TGTGCCAGTAGTATGGGGCGGACGAACACTGAAGCTTTCTTT.

The chain uses TRBV13 and TRBJ1-1, with D perhaps TRBD1 (6 bases). V was shortened by 4 bases and J by 1 base, with 25 bases between the two germline ends. This CDR3 is 19 amino acids long. Per the germline V gene, CDR1 is PRHDT and CDR2 is FYEKMQ (reference sequence). The CDR3 loop is CASSYNLGDIKDSNTEAFF. CDR3 bases: TGTGCCAGCAGCTACAACCTAGGGGACATCAAGGATTCGAACACTGAAGCTTTCTTT.

This chain links TRBV4-1 with TRBJ2-2; 11 nucleotides agree with TRBD2. V shed 6 bases and J 6 bases; nucleotides not matched to a gene: 6. The CDR3 is 15 residues long. Germline CDR1 MGHRA, CDR2 YSYEKL. CDR3 sequence reads: CASSRLAGSAGELFF. CDR3 DNA: TGCGCCAGCAGTCGACTAGCGGGAAGCGCCGGGGAGCTGTTTTTT.

This rearrangement joins TRBV20-1 to TRBJ2-7, with TRBD2 as a possible D gene (7 bases). In germline, CDR1 is DFQATT, CDR2 SNEGSKA (reference sequence). V was trimmed by 0 bases and J by 1 base, leaving 10 bases between them. This CDR3 region has 14 residues. The CDR3 sequence: CSARERGPSYEQYF. DNA for the CDR3: TGCAGTGCTAGAGAGCGGGGGCCATCCTACGAGCAGTACTTC.

This clonotype was counted ten times or more. This sequence joins TRBV7-6 and TRBJ2-2; the D gene could be TRBD1 or TRBD2 (6 bases each). V lost 3 bases to trimming and J lost 4 bases, with 15 bases between them. Germline-derived CDR1 and CDR2 are SGHVS and FNYEAQ. The CDR3 loop spans 16 amino acids. The CDR3 DNA is TGTGCCAGCAGCTTCAACAGGGAGGCGAGCACCGGGGAGCTGTTTTTT. This sequence encodes CASSFNREASTGELFF. Complete variable domain (other parts from reference TRBV7-6 and TRBJ2-2): GAGVSQSPRYKVTKRGQDVALRCDPISGHVSLYWYRQALGQGPEFLTYFNYEAQQDKSGLPNDRFSAERPEGSISTLTIQRTEQRDSAMYRCASSFNREASTGELFFGEGSRLTVL.

This clonotype was recorded at least ten times. The chain uses TRBV7-9 and TRBJ1-1, with a weak D call TRBD1 (6 bases). Germline V lookup: CDR1 SEHNR, CDR2 FQNEAQ (reference sequence). The germline V and J ends were trimmed by 3 bases and 7 bases, with 24 bases remaining between them. This CDR3 spans 17 amino acids. CDR3 sequence reads: CASSFQGSSIGGLEAFF. The CDR3 coding sequence is TGTGCCAGCAGCTTTCAGGGGTCGTCAATTGGAGGCCTTGAAGCTTTCTTT. The variable domain in full, with the rest retrieved from reference TRBV7-9 and TRBJ1-1, is DTGVSQNPRHKITKRGQNVTFRCDPISEHNRLYWYRQTLGQGPEFLTYFQNEAQLEKSRLLSDRFSAERPKGSFSTLEIQRTEQGDSAMYLCASSFQGSSIGGLEAFFGQGTRLTVV.

The J gene is TRBJ2-3, the V gene TRBV4-1; no definite D call. This CDR3 region has 14 residues. V shed 4 bases and J shed 2 bases, with 10 bases lying between them. The germline CDR1 and CDR2 sequences are MGHRA and YSYEKL. The CDR3 coding sequence is TGCGCCAGCAGCCTGGCGACAACCACAGATACGCAGTATTTT. Amino acids: CASSLATTTDTQYF.

This clonotype was seen many times. V and J are TRBV7-3 and TRBJ2-7; TRBD2 matches at 7 bases. With V trimmed by 1 base and J by 5 bases, 8 bases remained unmatched. Germline CDR1 and CDR2: SGHTA and FQGTGA. This CDR3 region has 15 residues. The CDR3 protein is CASSLNPGRVHEQYF. CDR3 nucleotide sequence: TGTGCCAGCAGCTTAAACCCGGGGAGGGTTCACGAGCAGTACTTC. The variable domain in full, with the rest retrieved from reference TRBV7-3 and TRBJ2-7, is GAGVSQTPSNKVTEKGKYVELRCDPISGHTALYWYRQSLGQGPEFLIYFQGTGAADDSGLPNDRFFAVRPEGSVSTLKIQRTERGDSAVYLCASSLNPGRVHEQYFGPGTRLTVT.

This clonotype came up many times. The rearrangement joins TRBV7-2 to TRBJ2-7; D call uncertain. V was clipped by 1 base and J by 0 bases, with 10 bases between them. The CDR3 totals 15 residues. Germline CDR1 SGHTA, CDR2 FQGNSA. CDR3 loop: CASSLEARYSYEQYF. In DNA form, the CDR3 reads TGTGCCAGCAGCTTAGAGGCCCGGTACTCCTACGAGCAGTACTTC.

This clonotype was seen at least ten times. The rearrangement joins TRBV20-1 to TRBJ2-3; D possibly uses TRBD1 or TRBD2 (5 bases each). This CDR3 spans 19 amino acids. Germline V gene lookup returns CDR1 DFQATT and CDR2 SNEGSKA (reference sequence). The V and J ends lost 0 bases and 0 bases respectively, with 22 bases between them. In DNA form, the CDR3 reads TGCAGTGCTAGAGATTCTCCGTTGGGACCGGAGGTTAGCACAGATACGCAGTATTTT. It is translated as CSARDSPLGPEVSTDTQYF.